This T cell receptor (beta chain) emerged from a study of CD8 T cells in Susac syndrome. Reverse transcription of about 0.45 to 1 ug RNA was performed with random hexamers. A single record per CDR3 protein comes from TCRdb applying MiXCR to the immunoSEQ multiplex PCR reads. The sample records 100,000 to 150,000 distinct CDR3 sequences, approximately 96% being singletons. Sequencing targeted TCR beta in T cells from blood (CD8+ and CD4+). The germline gives CDR1 SGHDT, CDR2 YYEEEE. The CDR3 extends over 15 amino acids. J was trimmed by 5 bases and V by 0 bases; bases with no gene match: 6. The J gene is TRBJ1-1, the V gene TRBV5-6; 8 nucleotides align to TRBD1. Sequencing input: CD4+ T cells from PBMCs. The TCR originated in a human donor in good health. The CDR3: CASSLARTGRTEAFF. CDR3 nucleotide sequence: TGTGCCAGCAGCTTGGCCCGGACAGGGAGGACTGAAGCTTTCTTT. Based on the CDR3 plus reference TRBV5-6 and TRBJ1-1, the full variable domain is DAGVTQSPTHLIKTRGQQVTLRCSPKSGHDTVSWYQQALGQGPQFIFQYYEEEERQRGNFPDRFSGHQFPNYSSELNVNALLLGDSALYLCASSLARTGRTEAFFGQGTRLTVV.